The clone carrying this T cell receptor beta chain occurred a few times. The sample is drawn from a study of cytotoxic CD8 clonotypes in ibrutinib-treated CLL. TCRdb keeps only in-frame clones here, not all; method: immunoSEQ multiplex PCR. The sample contains 150,000 to 250,000 clones, around 70% of which appear only once. V lost 1 base and J lost 7, with 14 bases in between. This CDR3 has 14 amino acids. The germline V gene has CDR1 MNHEY and CDR2 SMNVEV (reference sequence). This receptor was identified in a human donor with chronic lymphocytic leukemia. V and J are TRBV27 and TRBJ2-7, with D tentatively TRBD2 (5 bases). Here the sequenced sample was PBMCs, taken after 24 months of ibrutinib treatment. CDR3 DNA: TGTGCCAGCAGTTTATGGGCTAGCATGGGAGAGCAGTACTTC. Amino acid sequence: CASSLWASMGEQYF.